The present T cell receptor beta chain was sequenced within a study of cytomegalovirus exposure and HLA in healthy donors. Study-level results: Most CMV-associated TCR beta chains were later found to appear HLA-restricted. Researchers counted 164 TCR beta chains as cytomegalovirus-associated.

The CDR3 length is 13 residues. The germline gives CDR1 SNHLY, CDR2 FYNNEI. V gave up 8 bases and J gave up 3 bases, with 14 bases separating them. PCR involved 60 Vbeta and 13 Jbeta primers. Clones were read by immunoSEQ multiplex PCR, and TCRdb kept only the in-frame ones, dropping some. This table has over 150,000 clones, roughly 80% appearing once. A note on this clone: Its antigen is undetermined.

V and J are TRBV2 and TRBJ2-7; unclear D gene. Sample: PBMCs. The receptor's source is a man in his thirties or forties in good health and CMV-seropositive. For the CDR3, the DNA is TGTGCCAGCGAGAGCAACGAGAACTACGAGCAGTACTTC. It is translated as CASESNENYEQYF.